This T cell receptor (beta chain) was identified in a study of lymphopenia after photon versus proton radiotherapy. Findings of the study overall: In patients who died, overall survival fell as post-nadir TCR diversity dropped more. Oligoclonal CD8+ Temra expansion after nadir drove photon patients' diversity drop. Under photons, naive T cells and diversity fell while effector/memory populations rose.

CDR1 and CDR2 from the germline V gene are KGHSH and LQKENI. J lost 1 base, V lost 2 bases, and 10 bases had no gene match. The CDR3 extends over 17 amino acids. TCRdb's table, derived via immunoSEQ multiplex PCR, lists solely in-frame clones and lacks some. Of about 58,000 clones in the sample, roughly 84% were seen once. Of note for this clone: Its antigen remains unknown.

The chain recombines TRBV18 with TRBJ1-2; 7 bases align to TRBD1. The sample consisted of peripheral blood, taken from a patient treated with proton-based radiotherapy. The TCR comes from a man in his 60s with pancreatic cancer. CDR3 in DNA: TGTGCCAGCTCACCAGCTATCGGGACAGATTTTAACTATGGCTACACCTTC. This gives the protein CASSPAIGTDFNYGYTF.